The 30 T cell receptor beta chains below come from one sample, sequenced in a study of CD8+ T cells in alopecia areata. cDNA reverse transcribed from extracted RNA served as the sequencing template. Libraries were prepared by immunoSEQ multiplex PCR; TCRdb keeps only in-frame clonotypes and omits some of them. In the table there are 150,000 to 250,000 clones, about three fifths of which are singletons. As for treatment: oral pan-JAK inhibitor, 5-10 mg twice daily. Here the sequenced sample was CD4+ T cells sorted from blood, taken at week 24, from a patient treated with tofacitinib. These receptors were obtained from a human donor with alopecia areata.

The J gene is TRBJ1-2, the V gene TRBV5-6; D not certain. Germline V gene data show CDR1 as SGHDT and CDR2 as YYEEEE. Trimming took 5 bases from V and 2 from J, leaving 13 bases between them. The CDR3 loop spans 14 amino acids. The CDR3 DNA reads TGTGCCAGCAGTTTTTCGGGAGCGAACTATGGCTACACCTTC. Translating it yields CASSFSGANYGYTF.

The chain recombines TRBV7-2 with TRBJ2-7; D may be TRBD2 (6 bases). V lost 6 bases and J lost 5, with 11 bases in between. Per germline, CDR1 SGHTA and CDR2 FQGNSA. The CDR3 is made up of 12 amino acids. This chain's CDR3 is CASRTASDEQYF. Here the CDR3 DNA reads TGTGCCAGCAGGACCGCTAGCGACGAGCAGTACTTC. The full variable domain, rest sourced from reference TRBV7-2 and TRBJ2-7, is GAGVSQSPSNKVTEKGKDVELRCDPISGHTALYWYRQSLGQGLEFLIYFQGNSAPDKSGLPSDRFSAERTGGSVSTLTIQRTQQEDSAVYLCASRTASDEQYFGPGTRLTVT.

The V call is TRBV27, the J call TRBJ1-1, with D possibly being TRBD1 (5 bases). Trimming took 0 bases from V and 1 from J, leaving 9 bases between them. The germline V gene has CDR1 MNHEY and CDR2 SMNVEV (reference sequence). The CDR3 covers 15 residues. CDR3 in amino acids: CASSLSRDGNTEAFF. CDR3 nucleotides: TGTGCCAGCAGTTTATCCAGGGACGGGAACACTGAAGCTTTCTTT.

V usage is TRBV2 and J usage is TRBJ1-3, with a tentative D call TRBD1 (5 bases). Trimming removed 4 bases at V and 4 bases at J, with 11 bases between. The length of the CDR3 is 14 residues. Germline CDR1 reads SNHLY; CDR2 reads FYNNEI. The CDR3 nucleotides read TGTGCCAGCAGTGGTGCAGGGCCCGGAAACACCATATATTTT. Encoded protein: CASSGAGPGNTIYF.

V and J are TRBV14 and TRBJ2-6; a weak D match, TRBD2 (6 bases). Germline CDR1 is SGHDN and CDR2 is FVKESK. The CDR3 has 16 residues. Deletions cut 1 base from V and 4 bases from J, with 11 bases between. CDR3 sequence reads: CASSQVRDSGANVLTF. The CDR3 nucleotides read TGTGCCAGCAGCCAAGTTCGGGACTCCGGGGCCAACGTCCTGACTTTC.

There are a few counts of this clone. J is TRBJ2-3 and V is TRBV5-1, with TRBD2 matching over 12 bases. This CDR3 has 15 residues. V lost 7 bases, J lost 2 bases, and 5 bases stayed unmatched. Germline V gives CDR1 SGHRS, CDR2 YFSETQ. This CDR3 reads CASAGLAGTTDTQYF. CDR3 DNA: TGCGCCAGCGCCGGACTAGCGGGGACCACAGATACGCAGTATTTT.

The chain has TRBV2 and TRBJ2-5; tentatively, D is TRBD1 (6 bases). Looked up from germline, CDR1 is SNHLY and CDR2 is FYNNEI. V was pared by 5 bases and J by 3 bases, with 7 bases between. The CDR3 contains 12 residues. CDR3 bases: TGTGCCAGCAGTCGGACAGAAGAGACCCAGTACTTC. Its protein product is CASSRTEETQYF.

CDR3 sequence (DNA): TGCAGCGTCATCTTCGGGGGGGCTATTAAAGAGACCCAGTACTTC. Residues: CSVIFGGAIKETQYF. J is TRBJ2-5 and V is TRBV29-1; TRBD2 matches at 8 bases. Trimming at V came to 6 bases and at J to 3 bases, leaving 12 bases not matched to a gene. The CDR3 loop spans 15 amino acids. The germline V gene has CDR1 SQVTM and CDR2 ANQGSEA.

The chain combines TRBV5-1 with TRBJ2-7, with 8 bases matching TRBD2. Germline loops: CDR1 SGHRS, CDR2 YFSETQ. This CDR3 contains 17 residues. Losses at the gene ends were 2 bases for V and 1 base for J; bases not matched to a gene: 11. Here the CDR3 DNA reads TGCGCCAGCAGCTTTCTTCCTAAAGCGGGAGTATCCTACGAGCAGTACTTC. This codes for CASSFLPKAGVSYEQYF. The entire variable domain, with the rest obtained from reference TRBV5-1 and TRBJ2-7, is as follows: KAGVTQTPRYLIKTRGQQVTLSCSPISGHRSVSWYQQTPGQGLQFLFEYFSETQRNKGNFPGRFSGRQFSNSRSEMNVSTLELGDSALYLCASSFLPKAGVSYEQYFGPGTRLTVT.

The chain recombines TRBV29-1 with TRBJ1-2, with D maybe TRBD1 (6 bases). Per the germline V gene, CDR1 is SQVTM and CDR2 is ANQGSEA. There are 17 residues in the CDR3. V lost 3 bases and J 0 bases, leaving 20 bases between the germline ends. CDR3 sequence (DNA): TGCAGCGTTGATGGCAGGGGAGGGAAATTGTCTAACTATGGCTACACCTTC. This codes for CSVDGRGGKLSNYGYTF.

The rearrangement links TRBV25-1 to TRBJ1-1; 7 positions agree with TRBD1. Germline assignment: CDR1 MGHDK and CDR2 SYGVNS. The CDR3 totals 12 residues. V was clipped by 4 bases and J by 7 bases; unmatched bases: 3. The DNA of the CDR3 is TGTGCCAGCAGTGGACGGACAGGTGAAGCTTTCTTT. This codes for CASSGRTGEAFF.

The chain employs TRBV19 and TRBJ1-2; D not resolved. Per germline, CDR1 LNHDA and CDR2 SQIVND (reference sequence). The length of the CDR3 is 11 residues. Deletions cut 8 bases from V and 5 bases from J, with 9 bases between. CDR3 sequence: CASEGLYGYTF. The CDR3 bases are TGTGCCAGTGAGGGTCTGTATGGCTACACCTTC.

This clone was detected a few times. The chain has TRBV28 and TRBJ1-2; possibly TRBD1 for D (6 bases). Germline lookup yields CDR1 MDHEN and CDR2 SYDVKM. CDR3 length: 14 residues. Trimming took 6 bases from V and 3 from J, leaving 14 bases between them. CDR3 nucleotide sequence: TGTGCCAGCAGCTCAGGGGATCAGCACTATGGCTACACCTTC. Translated: CASSSGDQHYGYTF.

This clone was picked up many times. V and J are TRBV7-8 and TRBJ2-1, with TRBD1 matching over 9 bases. Germline assignment: CDR1 SGHVS and CDR2 FQNEAQ. The CDR3 totals 15 residues. V gave up 1 base and J gave up 6 bases; unmatched junction bases: 4. The CDR3 is CASSLGQGVINEQFF. CDR3 nucleotides: TGTGCCAGCAGCTTAGGACAGGGGGTGATCAATGAGCAGTTCTTC.

The table lists this clone with a few counts. The rearrangement links TRBV7-8 to TRBJ2-7; tentatively, D is TRBD1 (7 bases). The V end lost 0 bases, the J end lost 6 bases, and 18 bases lay between the germline ends. The length of the CDR3 is 16 residues. The V gene's germline CDR1 is SGHVS and CDR2 FQNEAQ. The CDR3 DNA follows: TGTGCCAGCAGCTTAGCCCGACAGGGACTCCCCCGCGAGCAGTACTTC. This encodes CASSLARQGLPREQYF. The full variable domain, rest sourced from reference TRBV7-8 and TRBJ2-7, is GAGVSQSPRYKVAKRGQDVALRCDPISGHVSLFWYQQALGQGPEFLTYFQNEAQLDKSGLPSDRFFAERPEGSVSTLKIQRTQQEDSAVYLCASSLARQGLPREQYFGPGTRLTVT.

This chain connects TRBV2 to TRBJ2-1; a weak D match, TRBD2 (6 bases). V shed 3 bases and J shed 4 bases, with 13 bases lying between them. Germline loops: CDR1 SNHLY, CDR2 FYNNEI. The CDR3 is 15 residues long. This CDR3 is CASSDPAGRYNEQFF. As DNA, the CDR3 is TGTGCCAGCAGTGACCCGGCGGGGCGGTACAATGAGCAGTTCTTC.

V usage is TRBV7-8 and J usage is TRBJ1-6, with 10 bases matching TRBD1. Trimming cost V 4 bases and J 10 bases; bases outside gene matches: 4. The CDR3 runs 14 residues. Germline values: CDR1 SGHVS, CDR2 FQNEAQ. The CDR3 protein is CASSSGQGRSPLHF. The CDR3 DNA reads as TGTGCCAGCAGCTCGGGACAGGGGCGCTCACCCCTCCACTTT. The whole variable domain, filled in from reference TRBV7-8 and TRBJ1-6, reads GAGVSQSPRYKVAKRGQDVALRCDPISGHVSLFWYQQALGQGPEFLTYFQNEAQLDKSGLPSDRFFAERPEGSVSTLKIQRTQQEDSAVYLCASSSGQGRSPLHFGNGTRLTVT.

This clone has a single count. V usage is TRBV29-1 and J usage is TRBJ2-7; 8 bases match TRBD1. CDR3 length: 14 residues. Per germline, CDR1 SQVTM and CDR2 ANQGSEA. J gave up 3 bases and V 4 bases, and 8 bases lay outside the gene matches. CDR3 in DNA: TGCAGCGTTGCGGACAGGGAATTCCGCTACGAGCAGTACTTC. It specifies CSVADREFRYEQYF.

The chain couples TRBV11-2 to TRBJ1-6; 9 positions agree with TRBD1. CDR1 SGHAT and CDR2 FQNNGV come from the germline V gene. This CDR3 has 14 amino acids. V lost 5 bases to trimming and J lost 10 bases; unmatched junction nucleotides: 6. In DNA, the CDR3 is TGTGCCAGCAGCCCGCGACAGGGGGGCTCACCCCTCCACTTT. This encodes CASSPRQGGSPLHF.

Of note for this clone: The germline gene is not matched at one end of the junction; a read error may be the cause. The chain couples TRBV7-2 to TRBJ2-7; 15 bases match TRBD2. This CDR3 has 14 amino acids. Germline V gives CDR1 SGHTA, CDR2 FQGNSA. CDR3 sequence reads: CASGLAGGPASWNF. The CDR3 DNA sequence: TGTGCCAGCGGACTAGCGGGAGGGCCCGCTTCTTGGAACTTC.

The chain couples TRBV6-6 to TRBJ2-7, with D possibly TRBD2 on 6 matching bases. CDR3 length: 13 amino acids. Trimming removed 6 bases at V and 3 bases at J, with 12 bases between. Germline CDR1 and CDR2: MNHNY and SVGAGI (reference sequence). The CDR3 sequence is CASSDTGSYEQYF. The CDR3 DNA sequence: TGTGCCAGCAGCGATACCGGGAGCTACGAGCAGTACTTC.

A few counts support this clone. The V gene is TRBV10-3, the J gene TRBJ1-2, with 10 bases that match TRBD1. J gave up 7 bases and V 4 bases, and 3 bases lay outside the gene matches. The CDR3 length is 13 residues. CDR1 and CDR2 (germline): ENHRY, SYGVKD. CDR3 DNA: TGTGCCATCAGTGTAGACAGGGGGCTTGGCTACACCTTC. Residues: CAISVDRGLGYTF.

The chain combines TRBV7-9 with TRBJ1-2, with 8 positions matching TRBD1. CDR1 is SEHNR, CDR2 FQNEAQ, per germline (reference sequence). J lost 6 bases, V lost 5 bases, and 5 bases had no gene match. This CDR3 is 13 amino acids long. The CDR3 is CASSLQGDDGYTF. The CDR3 DNA is TGTGCCAGCAGCCTACAGGGGGACGATGGCTACACCTTC.

This clone has more than one count but fewer than ten. The V call is TRBV7-2, the J call TRBJ2-5; D is ambiguous. V was shortened by 1 base and J by 2 bases, with 8 bases between the two germline ends. The length of the CDR3 is 14 residues. Germline lookup yields CDR1 SGHTA and CDR2 FQGNSA. CDR3 sequence: CASSLGARQETQYF. DNA for the CDR3: TGTGCCAGCAGCTTAGGGGCTAGGCAAGAGACCCAGTACTTC. The whole variable domain, remainder taken from reference TRBV7-2 and TRBJ2-5, is GAGVSQSPSNKVTEKGKDVELRCDPISGHTALYWYRQSLGQGLEFLIYFQGNSAPDKSGLPSDRFSAERTGGSVSTLTIQRTQQEDSAVYLCASSLGARQETQYFGPGTRLLVL.

This clone was recorded a few times. The chain employs TRBV2 and TRBJ2-2; no clear D gene. Trimming pared 4 bases from V and 7 bases from J, leaving 19 bases between. This CDR3 spans 16 amino acids. Germline V gene data show CDR1 as SNHLY and CDR2 as FYNNEI. The CDR3 DNA sequence: TGTGCCAGCAGTGTACTGGGGTCAGGTCAGAGCGGGGAGCTGTTTTTT. It specifies CASSVLGSGQSGELFF.

V is TRBV5-1 and J is TRBJ2-5, with 14 bases aligning to TRBD2. The V gene's germline CDR1 is SGHRS and CDR2 YFSETQ. The CDR3 totals 18 residues. Trimming took 4 bases from V and 5 from J; bases not matched to a gene: 13. The DNA for the CDR3 is TGCGCCAGCAGCCTCCTTGGGACTAGCGGGAGCGGGCAGGAGACCCAGTACTTC. Encoded protein: CASSLLGTSGSGQETQYF.

This clone turned up a few times. In nucleotides, the CDR3 is TGCGCCAGCAGCTTACAAGCGGACACCGGGGAGCTGTTTTTT. This sequence encodes CASSLQADTGELFF. The V gene is TRBV5-1, the J gene TRBJ2-2; D perhaps matches TRBD2 (5 bases). CDR3 length equals 14 residues. V lost 2 bases, J lost 3 bases, and 8 bases lay in between. Germline loops: CDR1 SGHRS, CDR2 YFSETQ.

The chain is built from TRBV7-8 and TRBJ2-7, with 9 bases fitting TRBD2. Germline loops: CDR1 SGHVS, CDR2 FQNEAQ. This CDR3 spans 16 amino acids. J gave up 2 bases and V 0 bases, and 5 bases lay outside the gene matches. CDR3 DNA sequence: TGTGCCAGCAGCTTAGCGCAGGCGGGAGGGCCCTACGAGCAGTACTTC. Its protein is CASSLAQAGGPYEQYF.

The rearrangement uses TRBV6-6 and TRBJ2-7; 8 bases are shared with TRBD1. V was clipped by 5 bases and J by 0 bases; unmatched bases: 6. Germline V gene sequence: CDR1 MNHNY, CDR2 SVGAGI (reference sequence). This CDR3 has 15 amino acids. CDR3 DNA: TGTGCCAGCAGTCCTGTACAGGGGGGCTCCTACGAGCAGTACTTC. Translation gives CASSPVQGGSYEQYF.

This clone was recorded a few times. V usage is TRBV15 and J usage is TRBJ2-7; 10 bases agree with TRBD2. Germline V gene data show CDR1 as LNHNV and CDR2 as YYDKDF (reference sequence). V lost 0 bases, J lost 0 bases, and 2 bases stayed unmatched. The CDR3 runs 16 residues. CDR3 DNA: TGTGCCACCAGCAGAGAGGCTAGCGGGAGCTCCTACGAGCAGTACTTC. It translates to CATSREASGSSYEQYF.